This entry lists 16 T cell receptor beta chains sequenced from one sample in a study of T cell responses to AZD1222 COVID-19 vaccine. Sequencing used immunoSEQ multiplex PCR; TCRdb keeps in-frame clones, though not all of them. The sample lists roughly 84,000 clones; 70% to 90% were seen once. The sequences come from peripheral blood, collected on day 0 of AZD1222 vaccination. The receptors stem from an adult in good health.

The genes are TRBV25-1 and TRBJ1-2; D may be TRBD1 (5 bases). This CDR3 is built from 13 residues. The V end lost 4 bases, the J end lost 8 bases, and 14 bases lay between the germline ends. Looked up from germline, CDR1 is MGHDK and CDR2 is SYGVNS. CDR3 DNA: TGTGCCAGCAGTGGGGGACGCGCGCGGGGCTACACCTTC. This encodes CASSGGRARGYTF.

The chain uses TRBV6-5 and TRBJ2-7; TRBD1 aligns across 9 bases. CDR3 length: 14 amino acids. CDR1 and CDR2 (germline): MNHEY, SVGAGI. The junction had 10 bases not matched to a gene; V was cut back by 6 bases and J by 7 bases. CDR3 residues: CASSSDRGSHEQYF. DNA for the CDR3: TGTGCCAGCAGCTCCGACAGGGGGTCGCATGAGCAGTACTTC.

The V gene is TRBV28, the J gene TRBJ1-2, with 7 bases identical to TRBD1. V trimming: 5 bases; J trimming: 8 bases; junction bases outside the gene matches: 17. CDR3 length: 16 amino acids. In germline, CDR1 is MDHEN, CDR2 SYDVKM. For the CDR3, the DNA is TGTGCCAGCAGTCGGACAGGCCCATCACGGACTAAGGGCTACACCTTC. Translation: CASSRTGPSRTKGYTF.

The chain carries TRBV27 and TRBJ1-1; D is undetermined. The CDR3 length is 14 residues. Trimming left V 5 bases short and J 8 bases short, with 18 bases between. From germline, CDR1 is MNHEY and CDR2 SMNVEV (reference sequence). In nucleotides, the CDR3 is TGTGCCAGCAGTCGGACTCAGGCCTCTTCCGAAGCTTTCTTT. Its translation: CASSRTQASSEAFF.

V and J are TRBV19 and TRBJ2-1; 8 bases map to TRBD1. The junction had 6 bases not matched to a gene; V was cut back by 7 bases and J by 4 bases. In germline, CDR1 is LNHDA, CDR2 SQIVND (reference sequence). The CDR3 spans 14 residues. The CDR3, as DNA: TGTGCCAGTACCGCGGACAGGGTATACAATGAGCAGTTCTTC. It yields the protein CASTADRVYNEQFF.

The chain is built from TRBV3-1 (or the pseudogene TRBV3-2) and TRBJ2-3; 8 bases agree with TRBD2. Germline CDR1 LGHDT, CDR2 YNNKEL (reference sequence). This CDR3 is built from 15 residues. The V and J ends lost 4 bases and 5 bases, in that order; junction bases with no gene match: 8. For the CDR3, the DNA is TGTGCCAGCAGCCGATCGGGAGGGCGGATAGATACGCAGTATTTT. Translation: CASSRSGGRIDTQYF.

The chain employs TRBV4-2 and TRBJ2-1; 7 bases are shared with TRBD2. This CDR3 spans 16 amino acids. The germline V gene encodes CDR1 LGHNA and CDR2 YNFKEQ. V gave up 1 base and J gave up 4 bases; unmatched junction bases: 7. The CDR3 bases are TGTGCCAGCAGCCAAGTGAGTAGCGGGTTATACAATGAGCAGTTCTTC. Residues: CASSQVSSGLYNEQFF.

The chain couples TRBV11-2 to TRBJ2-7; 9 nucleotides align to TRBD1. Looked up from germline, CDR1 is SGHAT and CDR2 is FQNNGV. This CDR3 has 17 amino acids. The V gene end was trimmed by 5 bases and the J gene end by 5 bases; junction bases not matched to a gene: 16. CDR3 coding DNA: TGTGCCAGCAGCCCGATCGTTCGGGGACAGGGATCGGACGAGCAGTACTTC. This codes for CASSPIVRGQGSDEQYF.

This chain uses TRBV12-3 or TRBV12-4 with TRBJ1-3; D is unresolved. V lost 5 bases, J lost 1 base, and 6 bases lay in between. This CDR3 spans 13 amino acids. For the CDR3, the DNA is TGTGCCAGCAGTGGGTTTTCTGGAAACACCATATATTTT. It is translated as CASSGFSGNTIYF.

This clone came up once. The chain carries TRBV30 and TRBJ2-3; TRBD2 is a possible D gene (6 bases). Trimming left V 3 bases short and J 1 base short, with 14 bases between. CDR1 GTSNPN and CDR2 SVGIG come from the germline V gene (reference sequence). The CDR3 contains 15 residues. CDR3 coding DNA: TGTGCCTGGAGAGGGCTAGCGCTAGGCACAGATACGCAGTATTTT. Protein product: CAWRGLALGTDTQYF.

DNA of the CDR3: TGTGCCAGTAGTGACGACAGGGGATGGACTAATGAAAAACTGTTTTTT. Translated: CASSDDRGWTNEKLFF. The rearrangement links TRBV19 to TRBJ1-4, with 8 bases identical to TRBD1. Per the germline V gene, CDR1 is LNHDA and CDR2 is SQIVND (reference sequence). Germline trimming cut 5 bases from V and 2 bases from J; bases unmatched to any gene: 7. The CDR3 sequence is 16 residues long.

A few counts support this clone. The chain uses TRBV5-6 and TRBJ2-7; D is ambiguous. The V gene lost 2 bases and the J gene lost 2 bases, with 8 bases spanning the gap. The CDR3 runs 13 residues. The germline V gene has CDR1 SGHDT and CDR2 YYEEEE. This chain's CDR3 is CASSFSRTYEQYF. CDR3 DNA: TGTGCCAGCAGCTTCTCACGGACCTACGAGCAGTACTTC.

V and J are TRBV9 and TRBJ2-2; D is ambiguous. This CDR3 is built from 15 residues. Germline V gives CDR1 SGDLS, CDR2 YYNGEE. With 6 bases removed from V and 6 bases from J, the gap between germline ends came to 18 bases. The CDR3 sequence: CASTPRSLGAGELFF. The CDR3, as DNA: TGTGCCAGCACCCCGCGATCTCTTGGGGCCGGGGAGCTGTTTTTT.

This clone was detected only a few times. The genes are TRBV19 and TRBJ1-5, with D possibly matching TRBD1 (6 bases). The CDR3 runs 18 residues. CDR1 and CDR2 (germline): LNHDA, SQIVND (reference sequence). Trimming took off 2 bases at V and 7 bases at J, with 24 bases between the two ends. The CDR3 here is CASSISAPVSGVWQPQHF. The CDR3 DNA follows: TGTGCCAGTAGTATATCGGCCCCGGTGTCAGGGGTTTGGCAGCCCCAGCATTTT.

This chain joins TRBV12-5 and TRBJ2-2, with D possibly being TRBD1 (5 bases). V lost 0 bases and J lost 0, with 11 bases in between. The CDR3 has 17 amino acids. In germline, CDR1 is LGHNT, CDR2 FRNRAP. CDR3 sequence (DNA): TGTGCTAGTGGTTTGGTAAACAGGCCCGCGAACACCGGGGAGCTGTTTTTT. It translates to CASGLVNRPANTGELFF.

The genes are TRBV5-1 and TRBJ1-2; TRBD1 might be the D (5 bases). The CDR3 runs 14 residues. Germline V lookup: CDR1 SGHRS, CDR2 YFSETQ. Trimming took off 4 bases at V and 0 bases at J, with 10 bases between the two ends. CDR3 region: CASSGQGANYGYTF. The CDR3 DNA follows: TGCGCCAGCAGCGGCCAGGGAGCTAACTATGGCTACACCTTC.